The clone carrying this T cell receptor beta chain was seen a handful of times. The target antigen is unknown. The data belong to a study of T-cell reconstitution after alpha-beta-depleted transplantation in children. This sample's TCRbeta library carried unique molecular identifier barcodes. In TCRdb, the PCR reads were re-called with MiXCR into one record per CDR3 protein. Found here are around 130,000 distinct CDR3 sequences, around a tenth of them singletons; the top ten hold nearly 25%. Regarding the study as a whole: After transplant, high TCRbeta diversity at day 60 in some patients arose from surviving recipient T cells and thymic progenitors. T-cell counts and diversity at one year post-transplant came mainly from newly produced T cells. About two months after transplant, alpha-beta T cells reportedly came from several hundred expanded graft clones.

From germline, CDR1 is DFQATT and CDR2 SNEGSKA (reference sequence). V lost 0 bases to trimming and J lost 5 bases; unmatched junction nucleotides: 9. The CDR3 spans 15 residues. V and J are TRBV20-1 and TRBJ2-7; 8 bases are a match to TRBD2. Sequencing was performed on PBMCs, mostly from graft donor cells, taken 180 days after TCRalphabeta/CD19-depleted stem cell transplant. The TCR originated in a girl in the first two years of life who had a stem cell transplant for combined immunodeficiency, so the T cells may come from the graft donor. The CDR3 DNA reads as TGCAGTGCTAGAGATTTAGCGGGGCCGGTCCACGAGCAGTACTTC. It translates to CSARDLAGPVHEQYF.